Below, 15 T cell receptor beta chains from the same sample are listed, as sequenced in a study of T cell responses to AZD1222 COVID-19 vaccine. Clones were read by immunoSEQ multiplex PCR, and TCRdb kept only the in-frame ones, dropping some. The sample lists around 100,000 clones, approximately 90% seen once, with under 3% in the top ten. Sample: peripheral blood, taken 28 days after the second AZD1222 dose. These receptors originate from an adult who received the AZD1222 COVID-19 vaccine.

The chain couples TRBV19 to TRBJ2-7, with D tentatively TRBD1 (7 bases). Per the germline V gene, CDR1 is LNHDA and CDR2 is SQIVND (reference sequence). The CDR3 covers 16 residues. The V and J ends lost 4 bases and 2 bases respectively, with 18 bases between them. The CDR3 region is CASSTSGGGRPYEQYF. The CDR3 DNA reads TGTGCCAGTAGTACAAGCGGAGGGGGCCGCCCCTACGAGCAGTACTTC.

The V call is TRBV28, the J call TRBJ2-7; D is unclear. V was clipped by 5 bases and J by 5 bases, with 10 bases between them. The V gene's germline CDR1 is MDHEN and CDR2 SYDVKM. The CDR3 loop spans 12 amino acids. The CDR3 region is CASSLLTDEQYF. The CDR3 DNA reads TGTGCCAGCAGTCTATTGACTGACGAGCAGTACTTC.

The rearrangement joins TRBV18 to TRBJ2-7; no definite D call. The CDR3 extends over 12 amino acids. The germline gives CDR1 KGHSH, CDR2 LQKENI. V gave up 6 bases and J gave up 5 bases, with 11 bases separating them. As DNA, the CDR3 is TGTGCCAGCTCCCCGGTGGGTGACGAGCAGTACTTC. Its protein is CASSPVGDEQYF.

CDR3 region: CASSFGREYSDEQYF. The CDR3 DNA reads as TGTGCCAGCAGTTTCGGGCGGGAGTATTCCGACGAGCAGTACTTC. This rearrangement joins TRBV27 to TRBJ2-7, with 7 bases that match TRBD2. V lost 3 bases and J lost 5; bases outside the gene matches: 10. The germline V gene has CDR1 MNHEY and CDR2 SMNVEV (reference sequence). The CDR3 is 15 amino acids.

The chain carries TRBV12-5 and TRBJ2-2; the D is unclear. Germline lookup yields CDR1 LGHNT and CDR2 FRNRAP. The V gene lost 3 bases and the J gene lost 0 bases, with 2 bases spanning the gap. This CDR3 contains 13 residues. The CDR3 sequence: CASGLSNTGELFF. The CDR3, as DNA: TGTGCTAGTGGTTTATCGAACACCGGGGAGCTGTTTTTT.

The chain joins TRBV10-3 to TRBJ2-3; D uncertain. This CDR3 comprises 14 residues. Looked up from germline, CDR1 is ENHRY and CDR2 is SYGVKD. Trimming stripped 4 bases from V and 0 bases from J, with 8 bases between. The CDR3: CAISGVGSTDTQYF. The CDR3, as DNA: TGTGCCATCAGTGGTGTGGGTAGCACAGATACGCAGTATTTT.

The chain couples TRBV6-5 to TRBJ2-7, with D possibly TRBD2 on 5 matching bases. The CDR3 loop spans 13 amino acids. Per the germline V gene, CDR1 is MNHEY and CDR2 is SVGAGI. Trimming took off 7 bases at V and 6 bases at J, with 16 bases between the two ends. CDR3: CASTSRGHFEQYF. Written as DNA, the CDR3 is TGTGCCAGCACATCTCGAGGGCACTTCGAGCAGTACTTC.

V is TRBV2 and J is TRBJ1-5; tentatively, D is TRBD1 (6 bases). V was cut by 6 bases and J by 0 bases, with 9 bases left in between. Germline V CDR1 and CDR2: SNHLY, FYNNEI. This CDR3 has 14 residues. DNA of the CDR3: TGTGCCAGCAGGGGACACAATAGCAATCAGCCCCAGCATTTT. This translates into CASRGHNSNQPQHF.

The chain has TRBV10-3 and TRBJ1-1, with TRBD1 as a possible D gene (5 bases). Germline loops: CDR1 ENHRY, CDR2 SYGVKD. The CDR3 has 14 residues. Trimming pared 7 bases from V and 4 bases from J, leaving 16 bases between. In DNA form, the CDR3 reads TGTGCCATCAAGGACTCCGGGGGGGGCACTGAAGCTTTCTTT. Its protein is CAIKDSGGGTEAFF.

This clone was observed once. This chain links TRBV5-4 with TRBJ2-3; D gene ambiguous. Germline CDR1 SGHNT, CDR2 YYREEE (reference sequence). The CDR3 has 14 amino acids. Trimming took off 0 bases at V and 2 bases at J, with 7 bases between the two ends. The CDR3, as DNA: TGTGCCAGCAGCTTGGTGGCGAACACAGATACGCAGTATTTT. Protein product: CASSLVANTDTQYF.

This chain uses TRBV7-9 with TRBJ2-1; 8 nucleotides agree with TRBD1. V shed 6 bases and J 4 bases; nucleotides not matched to a gene: 2. Germline CDR1 SEHNR, CDR2 FQNEAQ (reference sequence). The CDR3 is made up of 13 amino acids. CDR3 amino acids: CASRGQVYNEQFF. For the CDR3, the DNA is TGTGCCAGCAGGGGACAGGTTTACAATGAGCAGTTCTTC.

The V call is TRBV19, the J call TRBJ1-2; 8 bases map to TRBD1. V shed 3 bases, J shed 7 bases, and the junction held 10 bases outside the gene matches. CDR1 and CDR2 (germline): LNHDA, SQIVND (reference sequence). This CDR3 contains 15 residues. CDR3 sequence (DNA): TGTGCCAGTAGTATTCTCAGGGGGCGAGGGTCTGGCTACACCTTC. Translating gives CASSILRGRGSGYTF.

The chain links TRBV13 to TRBJ2-2; 7 bases align to TRBD2. Germline V gene lookup returns CDR1 PRHDT and CDR2 FYEKMQ (reference sequence). J lost 7 bases, V lost 10 bases, and 3 bases had no gene match. The CDR3 runs to 11 residues. The CDR3 sequence: CATGLGGELFF. In DNA form, the CDR3 reads TGTGCCACCGGACTAGGCGGGGAGCTGTTTTTT.

The chain has TRBV6-5 and TRBJ2-3; TRBD2 matches 8 bases. Germline loops: CDR1 MNHEY, CDR2 SVGAGI. The V gene end was trimmed by 0 bases and the J gene end by 7 bases; junction bases not matched to a gene: 9. This CDR3 is built from 16 residues. The CDR3 spells CASSYSHGRDINTQYF. As DNA, the CDR3 is TGTGCCAGCAGTTACTCCCACGGGAGGGATATAAATACGCAGTATTTT.

This clone was recorded only once. V usage is TRBV7-2 and J usage is TRBJ2-7; D is ambiguous. CDR3 length: 12 amino acids. V lost 5 bases to trimming and J lost 3 bases, with 8 bases between them. CDR1 and CDR2 (germline): SGHTA, FQGNSA. This CDR3 is CASSLNGYEQYF. The CDR3 DNA follows: TGTGCCAGCAGCCTTAACGGCTACGAGCAGTACTTC.